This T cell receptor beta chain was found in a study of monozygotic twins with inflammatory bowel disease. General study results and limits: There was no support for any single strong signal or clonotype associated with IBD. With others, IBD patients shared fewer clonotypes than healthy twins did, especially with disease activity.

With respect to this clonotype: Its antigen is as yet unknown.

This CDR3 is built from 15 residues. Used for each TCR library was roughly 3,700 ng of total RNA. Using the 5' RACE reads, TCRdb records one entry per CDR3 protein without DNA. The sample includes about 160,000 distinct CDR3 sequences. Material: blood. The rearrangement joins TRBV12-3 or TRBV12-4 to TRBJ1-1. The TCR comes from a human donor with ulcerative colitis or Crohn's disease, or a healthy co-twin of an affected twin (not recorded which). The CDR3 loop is CASSFWGTGNTEAFF.